The rows below give T cell receptor beta chains drawn from one sample of a study of T cell repertoires in cytomegalovirus infection. No antigen is known for these receptors. TCRdb re-called the reads with MiXCR, one entry per CDR3 protein. Here the sample spans about 920,000 distinct CDR3 sequences, roughly 30% being singletons. Sequenced material: cultured CD8+ T cells from PBMCs, taken from culture after CMV antigen stimulation. The receptors were gathered from a human donor in good health (CMV status not recorded). Some clones in this sample may be carry-over from other donors' samples. CDR3s include the opening cysteine and the closing phenylalanine or tryptophan. The order of the fields is V gene, J gene, clone size, D gene, CDR3 protein, CDR3 DNA. The D gene is left open where the match is weak. Clone sizes are given selectively: once, few, many, or a class where the clone is expanded.

TRBV6-5,TRBJ2-1,NA,NA,CASSYPSQHNEQFF,TGTGCCAGCAGTTACCCCTCGCAACACAATGAGCAGTTCTTC
TRBV7-3,TRBJ2-1,few,NA,CASSLGARGRNEQFF,TGTGCCAGCAGCTTAGGGGCCAGGGGGAGGAATGAGCAGTTCTTC
TRBV5-8,TRBJ1-5,NA,TRBD1,CASSWDRDGNQPQHF,TGTGCCAGCAGTTGGGACAGGGACGGCAATCAGCCCCAGCATTTT
TRBV6-1,TRBJ2-3,NA,TRBD1,CANSSRDRLTSTDTQYF,TGTGCCAACAGTTCCCGGGACAGGCTAACTAGCACAGATACGCAGTATTTT
TRBV12-3/TRBV12-4,TRBJ1-1,many,NA,CASSLDRTEAFF,TGTGCCAGCAGCTTAGACAGGACGGAAGCTTTCTTT
TRBV7-9,TRBJ1-1,many,NA,CASSVSGRNTEAFF,TGTGCCAGCAGCGTTAGCGGCAGAAACACTGAAGCTTTCTTT
TRBV7-9,TRBJ2-7,many,TRBD2,CASSLPTSGGPNRYEQYF,TGTGCCAGCAGCCTGCCGACTAGCGGGGGGCCCAACCGCTACGAGCAGTACTTC
TRBV27,TRBJ2-7,few,NA,CASKSGESYEQYF,TGTGCCAGCAAATCAGGAGAATCCTACGAGCAGTACTTC
TRBV20-1,TRBJ2-1,NA,NA,CSARGRGSNEQFF,TGCAGTGCTAGAGGGAGAGGATCCAATGAGCAGTTCTTC
TRBV9,TRBJ2-3,NA,NA,CASSVEAIYDTQYF,TGTGCCAGCAGCGTAGAGGCCATTTACGATACGCAGTATTTT
TRBV20-1,TRBJ2-7,NA,TRBD2,CSANPLAGLSYEQYF,TGCAGTGCTAATCCTTTAGCGGGGTTATCCTACGAGCAGTACTTC
TRBV11-2,TRBJ2-3,NA,TRBD1,CASSLGGTGYADTQYF,TGTGCCAGCAGCTTAGGGGGGACAGGGTACGCAGATACGCAGTATTTT
TRBV7-4,TRBJ1-3,NA,TRBD1,CASIDTLTGDRRNTIYF,TGTGCCAGCATCGATACCCTAACGGGGGACAGGCGGAACACCATATATTTT
TRBV5-6,TRBJ2-1,NA,NA,CASSYRLGLEYDDEQFF,TGTGCCAGCAGCTACCGGTTAGGGTTAGAATATGACGATGAGCAGTTCTTC
TRBV4-1,TRBJ1-2,NA,NA,CTSSQRVGYGYTF,TGCACCAGCAGTCAGCGGGTGGGCTATGGCTACACCTTC
TRBV6-2/TRBV6-3,TRBJ2-1,many,TRBD2,CASRGSGGSGEQFF,TGTGCCAGCAGGGGTAGCGGGGGGAGTGGAGAGCAGTTCTTC
TRBV10-3,TRBJ2-3,NA,NA,CAISEESGPSTDTQYF,TGTGCCATCAGTGAGGAGTCGGGGCCTAGCACAGATACGCAGTATTTT
TRBV2,TRBJ2-1,few,TRBD2,CASHNFLGGRTLPHNEQFF,TGTGCCAGCCACAATTTTCTCGGGGGGAGGACCCTCCCCCACAATGAGCAGTTCTTC
TRBV20-1,TRBJ2-1,few,NA,CSARDPTLAVNEQFF,TGCAGTGCTAGAGATCCCACCTTAGCTGTCAATGAGCAGTTCTTC
TRBV7-4,TRBJ2-3,NA,NA,CASSLAWTESSTDTQYF,TGTGCCAGCAGCTTAGCGTGGACGGAGTCTAGCACAGATACGCAGTATTTT
TRBV6-6,TRBJ1-1,few,TRBD1,CASSYWTGANEAFF,TGTGCCAGCAGTTACTGGACAGGGGCAAATGAAGCTTTCTTT
TRBV7-8,TRBJ1-1,NA,NA,CASSLRTEQMNTEAFF,TGTGCCAGCAGCCTTCGGACCGAGCAGATGAACACTGAAGCTTTCTTT
TRBV5-5,TRBJ2-7,NA,NA,CASSLRGRPDYEQYF,TGTGCCAGCAGCTTACGTGGCCGGCCAGACTACGAGCAGTACTTC
TRBV6-6,TRBJ2-2,NA,TRBD2,CASSDGRGGPGIGELFF,TGTGCCAGCAGTGATGGACGGGGGGGCCCCGGCATCGGGGAGCTGTTTTTT
TRBV13,TRBJ1-1,many,NA,CASSLVGGGGKAEAFF,TGTGCCAGCAGCTTGGTAGGAGGAGGGGGGAAGGCTGAAGCTTTCTTT
TRBV27,TRBJ1-4,many,NA,CASSFGGGEKLFF,TGTGCCAGCAGTTTTGGGGGCGGTGAAAAACTGTTTTTT
TRBV4-2,TRBJ1-2,NA,TRBD1,CASSGEGQGNGDYGYTF,TGTGCCAGCAGTGGGGAGGGACAGGGGAATGGAGACTATGGCTACACCTTC
TRBV10-3,TRBJ1-6,few,NA,CAITSDSFGNSPLHF,TGTGCCATCACCTCGGACAGCTTCGGGAATTCACCCCTCCACTTT